This T cell receptor beta chain is drawn from a study of T-cell memory formation after mild COVID-19. TCRdb re-analysed the 5' RACE reads in MiXCR, keeping a single row per CDR3 protein. The table records fewer than 700,000 distinct CDR3 sequences, about a sixth of them present only once. The table lists this clonotype with a few counts. Its target is unknown. Per the germline V gene, CDR1 is ENHRY and CDR2 is SYGVKD. This CDR3 has 13 residues. Trimming pared 10 bases from V and 7 bases from J, leaving 20 bases between. Study outcomes and limitations: For contracting clones, CD4+ ones sat mainly in CM and EM, CD8+ in EMRA. Proof of SARS-CoV-2 specificity was absent for the second-wave clones that crested on day 37. Memory cells collected pre-infection included some clones that later responded, suggesting cross-reactive memory joined. CD4+ bias marked clones expanding day 15 to 37, unlike balanced contracting clones.

This TCR derives from an adult woman who had mild COVID-19 (a few samples of this study predate the infection). Cell type and time point are not known. This chain uses TRBV10-3 with TRBJ2-7; possible D gene TRBD1, 5 bases. Sequencing was carried out using PBMCs or a T cell subset sorted from them (not recorded which). DNA of the CDR3: TGTGCCACCGCAAAAGGCACCCAGGGAGAGCAGTACTTC. It is translated as CATAKGTQGEQYF.